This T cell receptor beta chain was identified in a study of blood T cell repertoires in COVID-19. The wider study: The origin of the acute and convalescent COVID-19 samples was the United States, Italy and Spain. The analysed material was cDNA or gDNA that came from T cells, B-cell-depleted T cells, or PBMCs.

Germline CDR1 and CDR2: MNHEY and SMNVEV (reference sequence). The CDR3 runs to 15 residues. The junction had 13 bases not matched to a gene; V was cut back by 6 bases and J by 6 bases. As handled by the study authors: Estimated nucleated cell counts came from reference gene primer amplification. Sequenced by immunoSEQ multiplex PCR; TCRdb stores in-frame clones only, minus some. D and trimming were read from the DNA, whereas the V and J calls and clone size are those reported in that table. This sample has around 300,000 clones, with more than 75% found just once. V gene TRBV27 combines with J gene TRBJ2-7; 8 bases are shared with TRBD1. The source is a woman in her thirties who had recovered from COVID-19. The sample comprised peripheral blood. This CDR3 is CASSHIGQGGREQYF. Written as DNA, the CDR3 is TGTGCCAGCAGCCATATAGGACAGGGTGGGCGCGAGCAGTACTTC.